Shown below are 27 T cell receptor beta chains from a single sample sequenced in a study of blood T cell repertoires in COVID-19. Libraries were prepared by immunoSEQ multiplex PCR; TCRdb keeps only in-frame clonotypes and omits some of them. Among some 110,000 clones, roughly 87% were seen once, and the ten largest hold about 7.7%. What was sequenced was peripheral blood. The receptors stem from a human donor in a cohort sampled during active COVID-19.

The count of this clone is one. The chain links TRBV7-8 to TRBJ1-2, with 10 bases matching TRBD1. V shed 5 bases and J 7 bases; nucleotides not matched to a gene: 13. CDR1 and CDR2 (germline): SGHVS, FQNEAQ. The CDR3 totals 16 residues. Here the CDR3 reads CASSPLPRQGAAGYTF. The CDR3 region has the DNA TGTGCCAGCAGCCCCTTGCCGAGACAGGGGGCGGCTGGCTACACCTTC. Full variable domain (missing parts from reference TRBV7-8 and TRBJ1-2): GAGVSQSPRYKVAKRGQDVALRCDPISGHVSLFWYQQALGQGPEFLTYFQNEAQLDKSGLPSDRFFAERPEGSVSTLKIQRTQQEDSAVYLCASSPLPRQGAAGYTFGSGTRLTVV.

This chain links TRBV6-1 with TRBJ2-3; D not resolved. Germline CDR1 and CDR2: MNHNS and SASEGT. V lost 0 bases and J 5 bases, leaving 12 bases between the germline ends. This CDR3 has 15 amino acids. The CDR3 DNA reads TGTGCCAGCAGTGAAGCTGGAGCAGAGGTAGATACGCAGTATTTT. It specifies CASSEAGAEVDTQYF.

V usage is TRBV25-1 and J usage is TRBJ1-1; D gene ambiguous. V was clipped by 6 bases and J by 5 bases, with 10 bases between them. The CDR3 sequence is 12 residues long. Germline assignment: CDR1 MGHDK and CDR2 SYGVNS. This chain's CDR3 is CASRVRGTEAFF. CDR3 coding DNA: TGTGCCAGCAGGGTCCGAGGGACTGAAGCTTTCTTT. The full variable domain, its missing parts supplied by reference TRBV25-1 and TRBJ1-1, is EADIYQTPRYLVIGTGKKITLECSQTMGHDKMYWYQQDPGMELHLIHYSYGVNSTEKGDLSSESTVSRIRTEHFPLTLESARPSHTSQYLCASRVRGTEAFFGQGTRLTVV.

V and J are TRBV5-4 and TRBJ1-2; no reliable D call. V lost 0 bases to trimming and J lost 0 bases, with 12 bases between them. Germline V gene data show CDR1 as SGHNT and CDR2 as YYREEE (reference sequence). The CDR3 contains 16 residues. The CDR3 bases are TGTGCCAGCAGCTTGGCAGGATCTTTAGCTAACTATGGCTACACCTTC. This gives the protein CASSLAGSLANYGYTF.

V gene TRBV28 combines with J gene TRBJ2-5; 11 nucleotides agree with TRBD1. The CDR3 loop spans 16 amino acids. Losses at the gene ends were 1 base for V and 1 base for J; bases not matched to a gene: 2. The germline V gene encodes CDR1 MDHEN and CDR2 SYDVKM. The CDR3 loop reads CASSLSGTGGQETQYF. The CDR3 DNA reads TGTGCCAGCAGTTTATCCGGGACAGGGGGCCAAGAGACCCAGTACTTC.

This sequence joins TRBV16 and TRBJ1-2, with D possibly TRBD1 on 6 matching bases. This CDR3 comprises 13 residues. Germline CDR1 is KGHSY and CDR2 is FQNENV. Trimming removed 4 bases from V and 9 bases from J, with 15 bases in between. The CDR3 loop reads CASSLADRIRYTF. CDR3 nucleotide sequence: TGTGCCAGCAGCCTCGCCGACAGGATTCGCTACACCTTC.

The table lists this clone with a count of one. The chain is built from TRBV5-8 and TRBJ2-5; TRBD1 is a possible D gene (7 bases). The CDR3 consists of 16 residues. CDR1 and CDR2 (germline): SGHTS, YDEGEE. V lost 0 bases and J 2 bases, leaving 14 bases between the germline ends. CDR3 DNA sequence: TGTGCCAGCAGCTTGGGGACTCAGGGGGGACAAGAGACCCAGTACTTC. Encoded protein: CASSLGTQGGQETQYF.

The gene calls are TRBV2 and TRBJ2-1; D uncertain. V shed 3 bases and J shed 2 bases, with 5 bases lying between them. Germline CDR1 and CDR2: SNHLY and FYNNEI. The CDR3 consists of 13 residues. The chain's CDR3 is CASSDGPYNEQFF. In nucleotides, the CDR3 is TGTGCCAGCAGTGATGGGCCCTACAATGAGCAGTTCTTC.

The rearrangement uses TRBV10-2 and TRBJ2-1, with 8 bases lining up with TRBD1. The CDR3 totals 13 residues. CDR1 and CDR2 from the germline V gene are WSHSY and SAAADI. Trimming took 9 bases from V and 6 from J; bases not matched to a gene: 7. The CDR3 DNA is TGCGCCAGTGGGACAGGCTTTTTCAATGAGCAGTTCTTC. Its translation is CASGTGFFNEQFF.

The genes are TRBV20-1 and TRBJ2-1, with D hard to call. This CDR3 has 11 amino acids. Germline CDR1 and CDR2: DFQATT and SNEGSKA (reference sequence). Here the CDR3 DNA reads TGCAGCCCCACGGGTCACAATGAGCAGTTCTTC. As protein: CSPTGHNEQFF.

This chain joins TRBV19 and TRBJ1-5; TRBD1 agrees at 12 bases. The CDR3 is 16 residues long. Per the germline V gene, CDR1 is LNHDA and CDR2 is SQIVND (reference sequence). Trimming removed 5 bases from V and 4 bases from J; junction bases left unmatched: 6. This CDR3 is CASSPPGQGANQPQHF. DNA for the CDR3: TGTGCCAGTAGTCCTCCGGGACAGGGGGCGAATCAGCCCCAGCATTTT. Supplemented by reference TRBV19 and TRBJ1-5, the full variable domain reads DGGITQSPKYLFRKEGQNVTLSCEQNLNHDAMYWYRQDPGQGLRLIYYSQIVNDFQKGDIAEGYSVSREKKESFPLTVTSAQKNPTAFYLCASSPPGQGANQPQHFGDGTRLSIL.

J is TRBJ2-7 and V is TRBV15, with 10 bases lining up with TRBD1. CDR3 size: 18 residues. With 1 base clipped from V and 3 bases from J, the junction kept 12 bases outside the gene matches. Germline assignment: CDR1 LNHNV and CDR2 YYDKDF (reference sequence). CDR3 sequence reads: CATSRGIGGGTGVYEQYF. The CDR3 DNA is TGTGCCACCAGCAGAGGAATTGGGGGAGGGACAGGGGTCTACGAGCAGTACTTC.

The chain carries TRBV29-1 and TRBJ2-3; D not certain. Germline CDR1 is SQVTM and CDR2 is ANQGSEA. Trimming shortened V by 3 bases and J by 0 bases, and 4 bases separated the two germline ends. CDR3 size: 12 residues. CDR3 sequence (DNA): TGCAGCGTTGACACTAGCACAGATACGCAGTATTTT. As protein: CSVDTSTDTQYF.

This chain links TRBV7-9 with TRBJ2-3; weak D call: TRBD2 (5 bases). Germline CDR1 SEHNR, CDR2 FQNEAQ (reference sequence). This CDR3 is built from 14 residues. Trimming removed 7 bases from V and 1 base from J, with 12 bases in between. CDR3: CASTLGSGTDTQYF. CDR3 in DNA: TGTGCCAGCACCCTAGGTAGCGGCACAGATACGCAGTATTTT.

The V gene is TRBV11-3, the J gene TRBJ2-1; D is undetermined. The V and J ends lost 2 bases and 7 bases respectively, with 9 bases between them. This CDR3 has 13 amino acids. Germline loops: CDR1 SGHNT, CDR2 YENEEA. The CDR3 here is CASSLYSQNEQFF. CDR3 in DNA: TGTGCCAGCAGCTTATACAGTCAAAATGAGCAGTTCTTC.

The chain uses TRBV19 and TRBJ1-2; the D is unclear. This CDR3 comprises 14 residues. From germline, CDR1 is LNHDA and CDR2 SQIVND (reference sequence). Trimming stripped 0 bases from V and 2 bases from J, with 7 bases between. CDR3 loop: CASSIDVRNYGYTF. In nucleotides, the CDR3 is TGTGCCAGTAGTATAGATGTCAGGAACTATGGCTACACCTTC. Supplemented by reference TRBV19 and TRBJ1-2, the full variable domain reads DGGITQSPKYLFRKEGQNVTLSCEQNLNHDAMYWYRQDPGQGLRLIYYSQIVNDFQKGDIAEGYSVSREKKESFPLTVTSAQKNPTAFYLCASSIDVRNYGYTFGSGTRLTVV.

The rearrangement joins TRBV7-6 to TRBJ2-5; 8 nucleotides line up with TRBD1. The CDR3 totals 15 residues. V shed 2 bases, J shed 5 bases, and the junction held 7 bases outside the gene matches. CDR1 and CDR2 from the germline V gene are SGHVS and FNYEAQ. The CDR3 here is CASSLRGQGGETQYF. CDR3 nucleotide sequence: TGTGCCAGCAGCTTACGAGGACAGGGTGGGGAGACCCAGTACTTC.

The chain combines TRBV28 with TRBJ2-6; 8 bases align to TRBD1. CDR1 and CDR2 (germline): MDHEN, SYDVKM. Unmatched junction bases numbered 14, after V lost 6 bases and J lost 4 bases. The CDR3 sequence is 18 residues long. DNA of the CDR3: TGTGCCAGCAGCCGAACCGGACAGGGAGCGTTCGGGGCCAACGTCCTGACTTTC. Protein: CASSRTGQGAFGANVLTF.

This clone is a singleton in its sample. The chain recombines TRBV27 with TRBJ1-2, with 9 bases matching TRBD1. The CDR3 sequence is 17 residues long. Germline lookup yields CDR1 MNHEY and CDR2 SMNVEV (reference sequence). The V and J ends lost 6 bases and 4 bases, in that order; junction bases with no gene match: 15. As DNA, the CDR3 is TGTGCCAGCAGGAGGGCACAGGGGGCGACCTCTTTCTATGGCTACACCTTC. It encodes CASRRAQGATSFYGYTF.

The rearrangement links TRBV5-4 to TRBJ2-3; TRBD2 aligns across 10 bases. The CDR3 spans 16 residues. The germline V gene has CDR1 SGHNT and CDR2 YYREEE (reference sequence). J was trimmed by 1 base and V by 3 bases; bases with no gene match: 5. The DNA of the CDR3 is TGTGCCAGCAGCTCGCCTAGCGGGAGTGGCACAGATACGCAGTATTTT. Residues: CASSSPSGSGTDTQYF.

Here the CDR3 reads CASSEVFSNSPLHF. The DNA for the CDR3 is TGTGCCAGCAGTGAAGTTTTCTCGAATTCACCCCTCCACTTT. The V and J genes are TRBV6-1 and TRBJ1-6; no definite D call. The CDR3 consists of 14 residues. Looked up from germline, CDR1 is MNHNS and CDR2 is SASEGT. The V end lost 1 base, the J end lost 7 bases, and 8 bases lay between the germline ends.

This chain joins TRBV5-8 and TRBJ1-4, with D unresolved. The CDR3 contains 14 residues. Trimming removed 0 bases from V and 4 bases from J, with 7 bases in between. Germline CDR1 SGHTS, CDR2 YDEGEE. As DNA, the CDR3 is TGTGCCAGCAGCTTGGCCGGGATTAATGAAAAACTGTTTTTT. Translated, it gives CASSLAGINEKLFF.

The chain joins TRBV12-3 or TRBV12-4 to TRBJ1-2, with D unresolved. Trimming shortened V by 4 bases and J by 4 bases, and 10 bases separated the two germline ends. The CDR3 consists of 13 residues. CDR3 loop: CASSSRGGYGYTF. As DNA, the CDR3 is TGTGCCAGCAGTTCACGTGGCGGCTATGGCTACACCTTC.

V usage is TRBV5-1 and J usage is TRBJ1-2; D is possibly TRBD1 (5 bases). The CDR3 has 16 amino acids. CDR1 SGHRS and CDR2 YFSETQ come from the germline V gene. V lost 2 bases to trimming and J lost 1 base, with 15 bases between them. The DNA for the CDR3 is TGCGCCAGCAGCTTATTGCAGGGATCACATAACTATGGCTACACCTTC. This sequence encodes CASSLLQGSHNYGYTF.

The rearrangement links TRBV3-1 (or the pseudogene TRBV3-2) to TRBJ1-3, with a weak D call TRBD1 (5 bases). The CDR3 is 16 residues long. The germline CDR1 and CDR2 sequences are LGHDT and YNNKEL (reference sequence). V lost 4 bases to trimming and J lost 4 bases, with 17 bases between them. The CDR3 DNA sequence: TGTGCCAGCAGCCGGCGCGGGGGGACCAAAGGAAACACCATATATTTT. It yields the protein CASSRRGGTKGNTIYF.

The chain recombines TRBV3-1 (or the pseudogene TRBV3-2) with TRBJ1-2; possibly TRBD1 for D (5 bases). The V end was cut by 4 bases, the J end by 4 bases, with 10 bases between. The CDR3 sequence is 13 residues long. The germline gives CDR1 LGHDT, CDR2 YNNKEL (reference sequence). CDR3 amino acids: CASSLQGTYGYTF. The CDR3 DNA follows: TGTGCCAGCAGCCTTCAGGGAACCTATGGCTACACCTTC.

This chain uses TRBV11-3 with TRBJ2-7, with 7 positions matching TRBD2. Trimming took 4 bases from V and 2 from J; bases not matched to a gene: 8. This CDR3 comprises 15 residues. CDR1 and CDR2 (germline): SGHNT, YENEEA. The CDR3 here is CASSSVAGGTYEQYF. The CDR3, as DNA: TGTGCCAGCAGCTCCGTAGCGGGCGGTACCTACGAGCAGTACTTC.